The present T cell receptor (beta chain) was sequenced within a study of T cells in Graves' hyperthyroidism and ophthalmopathy. About the research overall: Peripheral blood was drawn at first diagnosis, prior to all treatment.

Points from the study as a whole: Within blood appeared most thyroid clonotypes that had expanded above 0.001.

This CDR3 is built from 18 residues. V shed 4 bases and J 1 base; nucleotides not matched to a gene: 7. Germline CDR1 reads LNHNV; CDR2 reads YYDKDF (reference sequence). RNA transcripts gave rise to amplified TCR beta CDR3 regions. TCR CDR3 underwent first-round RT-PCR with the HTBI primer set. TCRdb ran MiXCR on the multiplex PCR reads and lists one entry per CDR3 protein. The sample has roughly 840,000 distinct CDR3 sequences, 35% to 45% seen once. Those with hyperthyroidism were 18 to 65 years old, newly diagnosed, and ill for under 2 months. Uncontrolled infection, other autoimmune disease, pregnancy or lactation led to exclusion. Points on this clonotype: Its cognate antigen is unknown.

This TCR was recovered from a man aged 18 to 30 with Graves' hyperthyroidism. The sample comprised blood. This chain connects TRBV15 to TRBJ2-6; 10 nucleotides agree with TRBD1. The CDR3, as DNA: TGTGCCACCAGCAAGACCCGGACAGGGGGTTCTGGGGCCAACGTCCTGACTTTC. Amino acids: CATSKTRTGGSGANVLTF.